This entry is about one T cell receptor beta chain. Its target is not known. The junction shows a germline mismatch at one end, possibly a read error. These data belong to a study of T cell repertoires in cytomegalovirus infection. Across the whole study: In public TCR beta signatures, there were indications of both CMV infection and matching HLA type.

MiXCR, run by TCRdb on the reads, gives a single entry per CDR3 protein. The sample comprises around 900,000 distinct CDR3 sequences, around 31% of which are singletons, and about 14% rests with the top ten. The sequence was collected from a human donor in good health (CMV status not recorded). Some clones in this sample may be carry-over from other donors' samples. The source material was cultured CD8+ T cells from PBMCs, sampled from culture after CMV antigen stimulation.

Here the CDR3 DNA reads TGTGCCAACAGCACTGGGCGGGGGGGGAATAATTCACCCCTCCACTTT. Translating gives CANSTGRGGNNSPLHF. V and J are TRBV5-4 and TRBJ1-6; D possibly corresponds to TRBD1 (5 bases). CDR3 length: 16 amino acids. Germline V lookup: CDR1 SGHNT, CDR2 YYREEE (reference sequence).